The sequence of this T cell receptor beta chain was determined in a study of shared clonotypes between healthy human individuals. For each subset, genomic DNA was distributed in equal portions over several immunoSEQ plates. Profiled with immunoSEQ multiplex PCR; TCRdb holds only in-frame clones, not every one. The sample consists of 2 million to 2.5 million clones, roughly 95% of them appearing once. Details on this clone: The sample holds other DNA sequences that translate to the same CDR3.

CDR1 is MGHRA and CDR2 is YSYEKL in the germline V gene. This CDR3 is built from 14 residues. With 1 base clipped from V and 8 bases from J, the junction kept 4 bases outside the gene matches. Sequencing was done on a sample of naive CD4+ T cells sorted from blood. Specified subset: CD45RA+ positively selected. The J gene is TRBJ1-4, the V gene TRBV4-1, with 7 bases matching TRBD1. This TCR was sampled from a man between 18 and 35 years old in good health. CDR3 sequence: CASSQGQGGEKLFF. As DNA, the CDR3 is TGCGCCAGCAGCCAAGGACAGGGAGGGGAAAAACTGTTTTTT.